Listed below are T cell receptor beta chains from one sample, sequenced in a study of identical twins. One entry per CDR3 protein results from TCRdb running MiXCR on the 5' RACE reads. The sample contains about 890,000 distinct CDR3 sequences, roughly 12% of which appear only once. These same data were also listed under a study on yellow fever vaccine responses in identical twins.

The sequencing sample was made of PBMCs. The origin of the receptors is a woman aged 18-30 years in good health. The CDR3 runs from the conserved cysteine through the conserved F or W. The order of the fields is D gene, clone size, J gene, V gene, CDR3 DNA, CDR3 protein. The D gene is left open where the match is weak. Clone size is stated in some rows and not others, as once, few, many or a class when expanded.

D: NA
size: few
J: TRBJ2-5
V: TRBV20-1
DNA: TGCAGTGCTAGAGTGGCGGGTCCCCAAGAGACCCAGTACTTC
CDR3: CSARVAGPQETQYF

D: TRBD1
size: NA
J: TRBJ1-1
V: TRBV3-1
DNA: TGTGCTAGCAGCCGACCCGGGACAGGAAACACTGAAGCTTTCTTT
CDR3: CASSRPGTGNTEAFF

D: TRBD1
size: NA
J: TRBJ2-5
V: TRBV6-5
DNA: TGTGCCAGCAGTTACGGGACAGGGGGGAAAGAGACCCAGTACTTC
CDR3: CASSYGTGGKETQYF

D: TRBD1
size: few
J: TRBJ2-7
V: TRBV5-1
DNA: TGCGCCAGCAGCCGGGCGGAACCGGGACAGGATACCTACGAGCAGTACTTC
CDR3: CASSRAEPGQDTYEQYF

D: TRBD2
size: few
J: TRBJ2-1
V: TRBV24-1
DNA: TGTGCCACCAGTGATTTGTTACAGATTCCGGCTAGCGGAAACTACAATGAGCAGTTCTTC
CDR3: CATSDLLQIPASGNYNEQFF

D: TRBD1
size: few
J: TRBJ1-2
V: TRBV12-3/TRBV12-4
DNA: TGTGCCAGCAGCCCAGGGGGTCTCTATGGCTACACCTTC
CDR3: CASSPGGLYGYTF

D: NA
size: few
J: TRBJ2-7
V: TRBV12-3/TRBV12-4
DNA: TGTGCCAGCAGTCCCTCTAGGGGAGGCGAGCAGTACTTC
CDR3: CASSPSRGGEQYF

D: TRBD2
size: NA
J: TRBJ2-1
V: TRBV9
DNA: TGTGCCAGCAGCGCTATAGCGGGGACGAGCTCCTACAATGAGCAGTTCTTC
CDR3: CASSAIAGTSSYNEQFF

D: NA
size: NA
J: TRBJ2-4
V: TRBV6-5
DNA: TGTGCCAGCAGTTACACGGGTGCGTTAGCCAAAAACATTCAGTACTTC
CDR3: CASSYTGALAKNIQYF

D: TRBD2
size: NA
J: TRBJ2-3
V: TRBV5-1
DNA: TGCGCCAGCAGCTTCGGAGGGAGCGGGAGGATAACAGATACGCAGTATTTT
CDR3: CASSFGGSGRITDTQYF

D: NA
size: NA
J: TRBJ2-1
V: TRBV24-1
DNA: TGTGCCACCAGTGCGGGGGCCTCCTACAATGAGCAGTTCTTC
CDR3: CATSAGASYNEQFF

D: NA
size: few
J: TRBJ1-2
V: TRBV7-8
DNA: TGTGCCAGCAGCTTACCGGGAGCTCGTTCCAAGGAAGGCTACACCTTC
CDR3: CASSLPGARSKEGYTF

D: TRBD1
size: NA
J: TRBJ2-7
V: TRBV29-1
DNA: TGCAGCGTCGGGACAGGGGTTTACTACGAGCAGTACTTC
CDR3: CSVGTGVYYEQYF

D: NA
size: few
J: TRBJ2-1
V: TRBV24-1
DNA: TGTGCCACCAGTGATCCCCGGTTGGGTAATGAGCAGTTCTTC
CDR3: CATSDPRLGNEQFF

D: NA
size: NA
J: TRBJ2-1
V: TRBV24-1
DNA: TGTGCCACCAGTGATTTGATGGGATGGGAGCAGTTCTTC
CDR3: CATSDLMGWEQFF

D: NA
size: few
J: TRBJ2-1
V: TRBV6-5
DNA: TGTGCCAGCAGTTACTCGGGAGCTGGTGAGCAGTTCTTC
CDR3: CASSYSGAGEQFF

D: NA
size: few
J: TRBJ2-1
V: TRBV12-3/TRBV12-4
DNA: TGTGCCAGCAGTTTAGGGACAAATAACAATGAGCAGTTCTTC
CDR3: CASSLGTNNNEQFF

D: TRBD2
size: once
J: TRBJ2-7
V: TRBV7-8
DNA: TGTGCCAGCAGCTTAGACCTGGCGGGAGGGACTTACGAGCAGTACTTC
CDR3: CASSLDLAGGTYEQYF

D: NA
size: NA
J: TRBJ1-6
V: TRBV20-1
DNA: TGCAGTGCTAGAGCGTCTGGGTCATATAATTCACCCCTCCACTTT
CDR3: CSARASGSYNSPLHF

D: TRBD1
size: NA
J: TRBJ2-5
V: TRBV15
DNA: TGTGCCACCAGATTGGGGACAGCCGAAGAGACCCAGTACTTC
CDR3: CATRLGTAEETQYF

D: TRBD1
size: once
J: TRBJ2-2
V: TRBV20-1
DNA: TGCAGTGCTAGGAGGGCCGGGACAGGGGACACCGGGGAGCTGTTTTTT
CDR3: CSARRAGTGDTGELFF

D: TRBD2
size: few
J: TRBJ2-2
V: TRBV11-2
DNA: TGTGCCAGCAGCTTCCGACTAGCGGGCGCGACCGGGGAGCTGTTTTTT
CDR3: CASSFRLAGATGELFF

D: NA
size: NA
J: TRBJ2-5
V: TRBV2
DNA: TGTGCCACGTCGCTCTTCAGGGTACAAGAGACCCAGTACTTC
CDR3: CATSLFRVQETQYF

D: TRBD2
size: NA
J: TRBJ2-3
V: TRBV20-1
DNA: TGCAGTGCTAGTTCCCCTAGCGGGAACACAGATACGCAGTATTTT
CDR3: CSASSPSGNTDTQYF

D: NA
size: many
J: TRBJ1-2
V: TRBV20-1
DNA: TGCAGTGCTAGCTCCGGGGAGGATGGCTACACCTTC
CDR3: CSASSGEDGYTF

D: TRBD2
size: many
J: TRBJ2-1
V: TRBV9
DNA: TGTGCCAGCACGGGACTAGAGGGGGGCAATGAGCAGTTCTTC
CDR3: CASTGLEGGNEQFF

D: TRBD1
size: NA
J: TRBJ2-2
V: TRBV10-3
DNA: TGTGCCATCAGTGAGTCCAGGACAGGGACAGGAACCGGGGAGCTGTTTTTT
CDR3: CAISESRTGTGTGELFF

D: TRBD1
size: many
J: TRBJ2-1
V: TRBV12-3/TRBV12-4
DNA: TGTGCCAGCAGTTTGGAATGGACAGGGTACAATGAGCAGTTCTTC
CDR3: CASSLEWTGYNEQFF

D: NA
size: few
J: TRBJ2-1
V: TRBV12-3/TRBV12-4
DNA: TGTGCCAGCAGTCCCCATTCAATATCCGGGCAGTTCTTC
CDR3: CASSPHSISGQFF

D: TRBD2
size: NA
J: TRBJ2-7
V: TRBV2
DNA: TGTGCCAGCAGTGAAGCCGGGACTAGCGGGACCCACGAGCAGTACTTC
CDR3: CASSEAGTSGTHEQYF

D: TRBD1
size: NA
J: TRBJ1-1
V: TRBV2
DNA: TGTGCCAGCAGTGCTACAGGGGTAGGCACTGAAGCTTTCTTT
CDR3: CASSATGVGTEAFF

D: NA
size: NA
J: TRBJ1-2
V: TRBV15
DNA: TGTGCCACCAGCAGAGACCGCCAGCGAGGGAGGAACGTAAAGGGGAGACTGGGGCACTATGGCTACACCTTC
CDR3: CATSRDRQRGRNVKGRLGHYGYTF

D: NA
size: NA
J: TRBJ2-1
V: TRBV7-2
DNA: TGTGCCAGCAGCTTAGTGATGTTCGAGCAGTTCTTC
CDR3: CASSLVMFEQFF

D: NA
size: few
J: TRBJ2-7
V: TRBV29-1
DNA: TGCAGCGTCGTCGGACCTAACTACGAGCAGTACTTC
CDR3: CSVVGPNYEQYF

D: TRBD1
size: NA
J: TRBJ1-2
V: TRBV20-1
DNA: TGCAGTGCTAGAGCCCCGGGACAGGGTAACTATGGCTACACCTTC
CDR3: CSARAPGQGNYGYTF

D: TRBD1
size: many
J: TRBJ1-1
V: TRBV5-1
DNA: TGCGCCAGCAGCCCGGGACAGGGTAAGCGGAACACTGAAGCTTTCTTT
CDR3: CASSPGQGKRNTEAFF

D: NA
size: NA
J: TRBJ2-6
V: TRBV12-3/TRBV12-4
DNA: TGTGCCGCTGGGACCGGGCCCTCTGGGGCCAACGTCCTGACTTTC
CDR3: CAAGTGPSGANVLTF

D: TRBD1
size: few
J: TRBJ1-1
V: TRBV3-1
DNA: TGTGCCACCAGGGTACAGGGGGCCACTGAAGCTTTCTTT
CDR3: CATRVQGATEAFF

D: NA
size: NA
J: TRBJ2-2
V: TRBV11-2
DNA: TGTGCCAGCAGCTCATTGAGCGTCACCGGGGAGCTGTTTTTT
CDR3: CASSSLSVTGELFF

D: TRBD1
size: many
J: TRBJ2-1
V: TRBV4-1
DNA: TGCGCCAGCAGCCCAGGGGGCGGGTTCACCTACAATGAGCAGTTCTTC
CDR3: CASSPGGGFTYNEQFF

D: NA
size: few
J: TRBJ2-1
V: TRBV7-3
DNA: TGTGCCAGCAGCTTAAAGGAGGGGCCTCCACAGTTCTTC
CDR3: CASSLKEGPPQFF

D: TRBD1
size: few
J: TRBJ2-7
V: TRBV7-2
DNA: TGTGCCACAAAAGACAGGGGGATGTACGAGCAGTACTTC
CDR3: CATKDRGMYEQYF

D: TRBD2
size: NA
J: TRBJ2-5
V: TRBV29-1
DNA: TGCAGCGTTGAAGATCACCGGACGGGACTACCACAAGAGACCCAGTACTTC
CDR3: CSVEDHRTGLPQETQYF

D: TRBD2
size: few
J: TRBJ2-3
V: TRBV20-1
DNA: TGCAGTGCTAGTTCCCCTGGGGCGACTAGCGGGAGCCCAGATACGCAGTATTTT
CDR3: CSASSPGATSGSPDTQYF

D: TRBD1
size: few
J: TRBJ1-1
V: TRBV28
DNA: TGTGCCAGCAGTTTATTTTATCTGGGACAGAGAAACACTGAAGCTTTCTTT
CDR3: CASSLFYLGQRNTEAFF

D: TRBD2
size: few
J: TRBJ2-2
V: TRBV12-3/TRBV12-4
DNA: TGTGCCAGTCGCGGGAGGGAGAGCACCGGGGAGCTGTTTTTT
CDR3: CASRGRESTGELFF

D: NA
size: few
J: TRBJ1-5
V: TRBV4-2
DNA: TGTGCCAGCAGCCAAGAAGGGTGGGGCCAGCCCCAGCATTTT
CDR3: CASSQEGWGQPQHF

D: NA
size: NA
J: TRBJ2-1
V: TRBV7-2
DNA: TGTGCCAGCAGCCTGTGGAGTGAGCAGTTCTTC
CDR3: CASSLWSEQFF

D: TRBD2
size: few
J: TRBJ2-7
V: TRBV12-3/TRBV12-4
DNA: TGTGCCAGCAGTCGGGACTACCTCTCCTACGAGCAGTACTTC
CDR3: CASSRDYLSYEQYF

D: NA
size: NA
J: TRBJ2-5
V: TRBV24-1
DNA: TGTGCCACTGCAGGGAACGGAGAGACCCAGTACTTC
CDR3: CATAGNGETQYF

D: NA
size: NA
J: TRBJ2-5
V: TRBV20-1
DNA: TGCAGTGCTAGAGGACTCCAGCAAGAGACCCAGTACTTC
CDR3: CSARGLQQETQYF

D: NA
size: NA
J: TRBJ2-7
V: TRBV12-3/TRBV12-4
DNA: TGTGCCAGCAGTTTAGGGGGGAGGGGGCCCCCCTACGAGCAGTACTTC
CDR3: CASSLGGRGPPYEQYF

D: TRBD2
size: few
J: TRBJ2-3
V: TRBV7-6
DNA: TGTGCCAGCAGCTTAAGTGTGCTAGCGGGGGCCGGGAACACAGATACGCAGTATTTT
CDR3: CASSLSVLAGAGNTDTQYF

D: TRBD2
size: few
J: TRBJ2-1
V: TRBV24-1
DNA: TGTGCCACCTGGTGTCGACTAGCGGGAGTCTATGAGCAGTTCTTC
CDR3: CATWCRLAGVYEQFF